This T cell receptor beta chain appears in the sequencing data of a study of shared clonotypes between healthy human individuals. Using immunoSEQ multiplex PCR, the repertoire was profiled, and TCRdb retains in-frame clones only, with some absent. This table holds about 2 million clones, 90% to 95% found once. Adult Caucasians living in Nashville, Tennessee made up all of the donors. CDR1 SGHAT and CDR2 FQDESV come from the germline V gene (reference sequence). V was cut by 1 base and J by 0 bases, with 8 bases left in between. This CDR3 has 15 amino acids. Regarding the study as a whole: Even with large depth, rarefaction showed that sorted-subset sequencing was incomplete.

Details on this clone: The antigen is not known. Other DNA sequences in the sample encode the same CDR3.

This receptor was obtained from a man between 18 and 29 years old in good health. Material: naive CD4+ T cells sorted from blood. Subset of the sample: CD45RA+ positively selected. V gene TRBV11-1 combines with J gene TRBJ2-3; D remains ambiguous. CDR3 DNA: TGTGCCAGCAGCTTAGGGACGGCTAGCACAGATACGCAGTATTTT. It translates to CASSLGTASTDTQYF.